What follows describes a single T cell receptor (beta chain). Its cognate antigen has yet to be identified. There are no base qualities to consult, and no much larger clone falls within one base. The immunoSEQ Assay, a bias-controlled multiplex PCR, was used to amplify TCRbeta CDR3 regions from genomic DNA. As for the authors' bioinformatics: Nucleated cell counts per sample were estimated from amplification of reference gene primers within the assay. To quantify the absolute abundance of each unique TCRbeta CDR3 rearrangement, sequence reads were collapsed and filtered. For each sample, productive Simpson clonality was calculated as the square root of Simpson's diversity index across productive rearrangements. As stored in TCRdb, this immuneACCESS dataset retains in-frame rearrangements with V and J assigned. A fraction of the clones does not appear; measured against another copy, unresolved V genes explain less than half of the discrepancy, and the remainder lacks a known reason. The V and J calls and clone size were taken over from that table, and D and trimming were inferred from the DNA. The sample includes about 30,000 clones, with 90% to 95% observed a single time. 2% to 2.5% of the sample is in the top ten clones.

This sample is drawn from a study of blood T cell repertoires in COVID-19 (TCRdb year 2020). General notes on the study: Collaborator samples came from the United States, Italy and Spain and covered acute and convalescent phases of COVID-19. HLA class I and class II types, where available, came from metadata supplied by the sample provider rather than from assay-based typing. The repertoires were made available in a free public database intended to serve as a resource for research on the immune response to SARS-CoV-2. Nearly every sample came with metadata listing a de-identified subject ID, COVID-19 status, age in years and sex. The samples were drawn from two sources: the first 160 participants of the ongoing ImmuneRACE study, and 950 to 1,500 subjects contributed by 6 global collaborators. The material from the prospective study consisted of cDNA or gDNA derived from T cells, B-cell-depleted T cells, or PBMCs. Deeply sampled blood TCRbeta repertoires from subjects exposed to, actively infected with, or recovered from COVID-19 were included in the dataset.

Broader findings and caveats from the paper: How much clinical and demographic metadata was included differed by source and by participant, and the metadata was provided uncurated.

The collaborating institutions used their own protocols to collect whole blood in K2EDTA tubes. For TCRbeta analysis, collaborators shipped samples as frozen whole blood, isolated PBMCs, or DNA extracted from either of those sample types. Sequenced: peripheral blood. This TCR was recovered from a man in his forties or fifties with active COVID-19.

The CDR3 region has the sequence CASGLALSAGNQPQHF. The DNA reads TGTGCTAGTGGTTTGGCCCTTTCGGCGGGGAATCAGCCCCAGCATTTT. The chain joins TRBV12-5 to TRBJ1-5, with an unclear D gene assignment. The CDR3 runs 16 amino acids, cysteine and phenylalanine included. Only the CDR3 DNA is retained, 48 bases long and in frame from the first base. Per the germline V gene, LGHNT is the CDR1 and FRNRAP is the CDR2. V loses 1 base of germline sequence and J loses 4 bases, and the interval between the two ends is 14 bases.